The 4 T cell receptor beta chains below were found in one sample sequenced in a study of a mutant IDH1 vaccine in newly diagnosed glioma. Time point meaning: week 11, during vaccination. Vaccination used 300 ug of mutant IDH1 20-mer peptide per dose, with topical imiquimod. No antigens are known for them. Only in-frame clones appear in the TCRdb table, and some are missing; sequencing was by immunoSEQ multiplex PCR. Among roughly 130,000 clones listed, 80% were seen once. The sample was PBMCs, taken from a glioma patient whose treatment included an IDH1 peptide vaccine. The origin of the receptors is a middle-aged man with glioma.

The chain links TRBV6-6 to TRBJ1-2, with D hard to call. V gave up 10 bases and J gave up 4 bases, with 16 bases separating them. Germline V gives CDR1 MNHNY, CDR2 SVGAGI (reference sequence). This CDR3 is 13 amino acids long. For the CDR3, the DNA is TGTGCCACCGCCAAACGGGGATTCTATGGCTACACCTTC. It translates to CATAKRGFYGYTF.

The rearrangement joins TRBV4-3 to TRBJ2-1; 16 bases agree with TRBD2. CDR1 and CDR2 (germline): LGHNA, YSLEER. The J segment lost 6 bases and the V segment lost 1 base, leaving 18 bases of the junction unmatched. This CDR3 region has 22 residues. CDR3 sequence (DNA): TGCGCCAGCAGCCAAGGGCGTGGGTGGGGGACTAGCGGGAGGGCCAGGGCCAATGAGCAGTTCTTC. Residues: CASSQGRGWGTSGRARANEQFF.

This clone was recorded a few times. The CDR3 bases are TGTGCCAGCAGCCCTGATTTGGGCAATCAGCCCCAGCATTTT. It is translated as CASSPDLGNQPQHF. The chain links TRBV7-9 to TRBJ1-5; the D is unclear. V was trimmed by 5 bases and J by 2 bases, leaving 10 bases between them. CDR3 length equals 14 residues. Germline loops: CDR1 SEHNR, CDR2 FQNEAQ (reference sequence).

This clone showed up just a few times. The rearrangement uses TRBV18 and TRBJ2-2; the D is unclear. Trimming cost V 5 bases and J 2 bases, with 6 bases left between them. Germline-derived CDR1 and CDR2 are KGHSH and LQKENI. This CDR3 contains 13 residues. CDR3 residues: CASSTKNTGELFF. CDR3 nucleotides: TGTGCCAGCTCAACGAAAAACACCGGGGAGCTGTTTTTT.